This T cell receptor (beta chain) was obtained from a study of PD-1 blockade in classical Hodgkin lymphoma. General study findings and limits: Later analyses included only patients treated at least 1 year post-ASCT.

This clone appeared a single time. Its cognate antigen is unknown. The time point is: cycle 4 day 1 (C4D1), after 5 to 7 weeks of nivolumab. Exposure to brentuximab vedotin varied, and each patient had relapsed following autologous stem cell transplantation. Germline V gene sequence: CDR1 MNHNS, CDR2 SASEGT. Trimming stripped 2 bases from V and 0 bases from J, with 14 bases between. The CDR3 runs 17 residues. Using immunoSEQ multiplex PCR, the repertoire was profiled, and TCRdb retains in-frame clones only, with some absent. The repertoire consists of 50,000 to 65,000 clones, with around 90% occurring once and the leading ten covering approximately 10%.

The clonotype was recovered from a human donor with classical Hodgkin lymphoma. The rearrangement uses TRBV6-1 and TRBJ1-5; D is possibly TRBD1 (5 bases). The input for sequencing was peripheral blood mononuclear cells (PBMCs), taken before the fourth cycle of nivolumab. CDR3 nucleotides: TGTGCCAGCAGTGAAATAGGGACGGATGATAGCAATCAGCCCCAGCATTTT. Protein: CASSEIGTDDSNQPQHF.